This is a list of T cell receptor beta chains from one sample in a study of T cell repertoires in cytomegalovirus infection. These receptors have no known antigen. Via MiXCR, TCRdb re-called the reads, giving one row per CDR3 protein. The sample lists about 500,000 distinct CDR3 sequences, 33% occurring once. Source: cultured PBMCs, taken from culture after CMV antigen stimulation. Receptors originate from a human donor in good health (CMV status not recorded). Some clones in this sample may be carry-over from other donors' samples. Each CDR3 is given with its conserved first and last residue. D genes are given only for firm matches. Clone size is not always given. Where it is, it says once, few, many or a class for expanded clones.

J gene | D gene | V gene | clone size | CDR3 protein | CDR3 DNA
TRBJ2-1 | TRBD2 | TRBV5-4 | - | CASRWTLAGKNEQFF | TGTGCCTCCCGCTGGACGCTAGCGGGAAAGAATGAGCAGTTCTTC
TRBJ1-4 | - | TRBV4-1 | few | CASSQDGYQSEKLFF | TGCGCCAGCAGCCAAGATGGGTACCAGTCAGAAAAACTGTTTTTT
TRBJ2-7 | TRBD2 | TRBV28 | - | CASTKGLARYEQYF | TGTGCCAGCACCAAAGGACTAGCTCGATACGAGCAGTACTTC
TRBJ1-5 | - | TRBV7-9 | many | CASSLASAEEGKGQPQHF | TGTGCCAGCAGCTTAGCAAGCGCCGAGGAGGGAAAAGGTCAGCCCCAGCATTTT
TRBJ2-1 | TRBD2 | TRBV6-2/TRBV6-3 | - | CASSSKRGEQFF | TGTGCCAGCAGTTCTAAGCGGGGTGAGCAGTTCTTC
TRBJ2-1 | TRBD2 | TRBV10-2 | - | CASSPSSGSNEQFF | TGCGCCAGCTCCCCTTCTAGCGGGAGCAATGAGCAGTTCTTC
TRBJ2-2 | TRBD2 | TRBV7-2 | - | CASTILAGATGELFF | TGTGCCAGCACCATACTAGCGGGAGCCACCGGGGAGCTGTTTTTT
TRBJ1-2 | TRBD1 | TRBV25-1 | once | CASSDAIQGAGYGYTF | TGTGCCAGCAGTGACGCAATACAGGGGGCAGGGTATGGCTACACCTTC
TRBJ2-5 | TRBD1 | TRBV6-2/TRBV6-3 | - | CASGGPGQGSGETQYF | TGTGCCAGCGGTGGGCCGGGACAGGGCTCGGGGGAGACCCAGTACTTC
TRBJ1-4 | - | TRBV12-3/TRBV12-4 | - | CASRSGATNEKLFF | TGTGCCAGCAGATCAGGGGCAACTAATGAAAAACTGTTTTTT
TRBJ2-1 | TRBD2 | TRBV7-9 | few | CASSLVVAGGSRSSSYNEQFF | TGTGCCAGCAGCTTAGTAGTGGCGGGAGGGTCCCGGTCATCGTCCTACAATGAGCAGTTCTTC
TRBJ2-7 | TRBD1 | TRBV7-8 | few | CASSPRTGGWYEQYF | TGTGCCAGCAGCCCCCGGACAGGGGGCTGGTACGAGCAGTACTTC
TRBJ2-2 | - | TRBV5-1 | - | CASSLDPGIPQLFF | TGCGCCAGCAGCTTGGACCCGGGGATTCCACAGCTGTTTTTT
TRBJ2-3 | TRBD2 | TRBV28 | few | CASSLAGLAGGPSDTQYF | TGTGCCAGCAGTTTGGCCGGACTAGCGGGAGGGCCCTCAGATACGCAGTATTTT
TRBJ2-1 | TRBD2 | TRBV7-3 | - | CASSLNGGDEQFF | TGTGCCAGCAGCTTGAACGGGGGGGATGAGCAGTTCTTC
TRBJ2-1 | - | TRBV7-2 | few | CASTLGPYNEQFF | TGTGCCAGCACCCTGGGCCCCTACAATGAGCAGTTCTTC
TRBJ2-3 | - | TRBV24-1 | - | CATSVLGVTQYF | TGTGCCACCAGTGTACTGGGAGTTACGCAGTATTTT
TRBJ1-3 | - | TRBV4-1 | - | CASSQDGVNAGNTIYF | TGCGCCAGCAGCCAAGATGGGGTTAACGCTGGAAACACCATATATTTT
TRBJ2-3 | TRBD2 | TRBV4-3 | few | CASSQDWASGPNTDTQYF | TGCGCCAGCAGCCAAGATTGGGCTAGCGGGCCAAACACAGATACGCAGTATTTT
TRBJ2-7 | - | TRBV6-2/TRBV6-3 | few | CASRLDSSYEQYF | TGTGCCAGCAGGTTGGACAGCTCCTACGAGCAGTACTTC
TRBJ2-5 | - | TRBV7-8 | - | CASSPTGEVLVGTQYF | TGTGCCAGCAGCCCCACCGGGGAAGTCCTGGTGGGGACCCAGTACTTC
TRBJ2-1 | TRBD2 | TRBV15 | - | CATSRDRRLAGYNEQFF | TGTGCCACCAGCAGAGATCGAAGGCTAGCGGGATACAATGAGCAGTTCTTC
TRBJ2-7 | TRBD2 | TRBV10-3 | - | CAISEGAGGSYEQYF | TGTGCCATCAGTGAGGGGGCGGGGGGATCCTACGAGCAGTACTTC
TRBJ1-4 | - | TRBV20-1 | - | CSAPGTDNEKLFF | TGCAGTGCTCCCGGGACGGACAATGAAAAACTGTTTTTT
TRBJ2-1 | - | TRBV12-3/TRBV12-4 | many | CASSLGGASSYNEQFF | TGTGCCAGCAGTTTGGGGGGCGCGAGCTCCTACAATGAGCAGTTCTTC
TRBJ1-5 | - | TRBV12-3/TRBV12-4 | - | CASSLQTGPSNQPQHF | TGTGCCAGCAGTTTACAGACAGGCCCTAGCAATCAGCCCCAGCATTTT
TRBJ1-6 | TRBD1 | TRBV11-3 | few | CASSSPPGTGGTYSPLHF | TGTGCCAGCAGCTCCCCGCCGGGGACAGGGGGCACTTATTCACCCCTCCACTTT
TRBJ2-1 | - | TRBV19 | - | CASSIGPANEQFF | TGTGCCAGTAGTATCGGACCGGCGAATGAGCAGTTCTTC
TRBJ2-5 | TRBD2 | TRBV19 | few | CASSIASGSTETQYF | TGTGCCAGTAGTATCGCTAGCGGGAGCACAGAGACCCAGTACTTC
TRBJ2-1 | - | TRBV2 | - | CASSSLGGGHSYNEQFF | TGTGCCAGCAGTTCCCTTGGCGGAGGACACTCCTACAATGAGCAGTTCTTC
TRBJ1-1 | TRBD1 | TRBV5-4 | - | CASSKLQGAPNTEAFF | TGTGCCAGCAGCAAACTACAGGGGGCGCCGAACACTGAAGCTTTCTTT
TRBJ1-5 | - | TRBV19 | few | CASRIRTAGGQPQHF | TGTGCCAGTAGGATCCGGACAGCAGGAGGGCAGCCCCAGCATTTT
TRBJ2-7 | - | TRBV20-1 | - | CSASPWESANRVHEQYF | TGCAGTGCTAGTCCGTGGGAGAGCGCCAACCGGGTACACGAGCAGTACTTC
TRBJ2-3 | TRBD2 | TRBV10-2 | few | CASSRGLAGTTDTQYF | TGCGCCAGCAGTAGGGGACTAGCGGGAACCACAGATACGCAGTATTTT
TRBJ2-7 | - | TRBV4-2 | few | CASSQGPGSSYEQYF | TGTGCCAGCAGCCAAGGCCCAGGGAGCTCCTACGAGCAGTACTTC
TRBJ2-5 | TRBD2 | TRBV30 | few | CAWSVVAGGPSETQYF | TGTGCCTGGAGTGTAGTAGCGGGAGGGCCTAGTGAGACCCAGTACTTC
TRBJ2-3 | TRBD2 | TRBV19 | - | CASNRAGAGDTQYF | TGTGCCAGTAATAGAGCGGGAGCTGGAGATACGCAGTATTTT
TRBJ2-2 | TRBD2 | TRBV7-3 | - | CASSLSLREGSGELFF | TGTGCCAGCAGCTTATCACTCCGGGAGGGCTCCGGGGAGCTGTTTTTT
TRBJ1-1 | - | TRBV7-9 | - | CASSSQGSEAFF | TGTGCCAGCAGCTCACAGGGCTCTGAAGCTTTCTTT
TRBJ1-4 | - | TRBV4-3 | few | CASSQDTGRNEKLFF | TGCGCCAGCAGCCAAGATACCGGGAGGAATGAAAAACTGTTTTTT
TRBJ2-5 | TRBD2 | TRBV12-3/TRBV12-4 | - | CASSLSGIYQETQYF | TGTGCCAGCAGCCTTAGCGGGATCTACCAAGAGACCCAGTACTTC
TRBJ2-3 | - | TRBV15 | many | CATSKMTSPITDTQYF | TGTGCCACCAGTAAGATGACTAGTCCGATCACAGATACGCAGTATTTT
TRBJ2-1 | - | TRBV4-1 | - | CASSQRLHLLYNEQFF | TGCGCCAGCAGCCAACGCCTACATCTCCTCTACAATGAGCAGTTCTTC
TRBJ2-1 | TRBD2 | TRBV6-1 | few | CASRGLAGGSSYNEQFF | TGTGCCAGCCGAGGACTAGCGGGAGGGAGCTCCTACAATGAGCAGTTCTTC
TRBJ1-4 | - | TRBV7-9 | few | CASSTHEKLFF | TGTGCCAGCAGTACCCATGAAAAACTGTTTTTT
TRBJ2-1 | - | TRBV7-6 | - | CASSMGLGYNEQFF | TGTGCCAGCAGCATGGGACTCGGCTACAATGAGCAGTTCTTC
TRBJ2-1 | - | TRBV10-3 | - | CAIAGSTYNEQFF | TGTGCCATTGCCGGGTCCACCTACAATGAGCAGTTCTTC
TRBJ1-5 | - | TRBV15 | - | CATSGRIGNQPQHF | TGTGCCACAAGTGGGAGAATTGGCAATCAGCCCCAGCATTTT
TRBJ2-2 | - | TRBV7-6 | few | CASRDPGTHHANTGELFF | TGTGCCAGCAGGGACCCCGGGACCCATCACGCGAACACCGGGGAGCTGTTTTTT
TRBJ2-3 | - | TRBV6-6 | - | CASSAGVATDTQYF | TGTGCCAGCAGTGCAGGGGTCGCCACAGATACGCAGTATTTT
TRBJ2-3 | - | TRBV4-1 | - | CASSQGQRRTDTQYF | TGCGCCAGCAGCCAAGGACAGCGACGCACAGATACGCAGTATTTT
TRBJ2-3 | - | TRBV7-2 | many | CASSWGIDTDTQYF | TGTGCCAGCAGCTGGGGGATTGACACAGATACGCAGTATTTT
TRBJ2-7 | TRBD1 | TRBV2 | once | CASRSGTGAEQYF | TGTGCCAGCCGGTCCGGGACAGGGGCGGAGCAGTACTTC
TRBJ2-1 | - | TRBV24-1 | - | CATRRGNNEQFF | TGTGCCACCAGGCGGGGTAACAATGAGCAGTTCTTC
TRBJ1-1 | TRBD1 | TRBV11-3 | - | CASSSRTGREAFF | TGTGCCAGCAGCTCCCGGACAGGGCGTGAAGCTTTCTTT
TRBJ2-7 | TRBD2 | TRBV19 | - | CASSRGLAASSYEQYF | TGTGCCAGTAGTAGGGGACTAGCGGCCAGCTCCTACGAGCAGTACTTC
TRBJ2-7 | - | TRBV5-1 | - | CASSKAGAGYEQYF | TGCGCCAGCAGCAAAGCAGGGGCTGGATACGAGCAGTACTTC